A selection of T cell receptor beta chains follows, all from one sample in a study of radiotherapy plus CTLA-4 blockade in lung cancer. Some clones are missing from TCRdb's copy, which holds only in-frame ones; the method was immunoSEQ multiplex PCR. The sample consists of approximately 47,000 clones, approximately 78% of them appearing once. The material sequenced was peripheral blood, taken from a patient treated with radiotherapy plus ipilimumab. These receptors all come from a human donor with non-small cell lung cancer who had stable disease on radiotherapy plus ipilimumab. Each CDR3 is given with its conserved first and last residue. Each record gives: V gene, CDR3 protein.

V: TRBV5-4
CDR3: CASSLQGTIPPDEQYF

V: TRBV7-3
CDR3: CASSVTRDNEQFF

V: TRBV28
CDR3: CASTSGGGRMGEQYF

V: TRBV27
CDR3: CASSPRGLDGYTF

V: TRBV27
CDR3: CASRPGLAGPETQYF

V: TRBV15
CDR3: CATSRAGLAGTTDTQYF

V: TRBV28
CDR3: CASSLGQRSSGNTIYF

V: TRBV28
CDR3: CASSLSWRNTEAFF

V: TRBV4-3
CDR3: CASSQDPRGSSTDTQYF

V: TRBV21-1
CDR3: CASSKGGTSGSADTGELFF

V: TRBV28
CDR3: CASRISGPTYGEQFF

V: TRBV9
CDR3: CASSASLSGGSLTQYF

V: TRBV30
CDR3: CAWRNRGQKGYTF

V: TRBV4-1
CDR3: CASSQTPLANEQFF

V: TRBV7-2
CDR3: CASSLVRVWGSPLHF

V: TRBV6-1
CDR3: CASRQTSGFYEQYF

V: TRBV9
CDR3: CASSVAGVTGELFF

V: TRBV28
CDR3: CASSLRGGGNQPQHF

V: TRBV6-5
CDR3: CASSYKAGGAYEQYF

V: TRBV27
CDR3: CASSRQGVGFYEQYF

V: TRBV30
CDR3: CALRNGTGVAGANVLTF

V: TRBV4-3
CDR3: CASSQGTGAGQFF

V: TRBV9
CDR3: CANSHRKGLAGEDPNEQFF

V: TRBV5-4
CDR3: CASSPGSIYNEQFF

V: TRBV9
CDR3: CASSVVLAGDTQYF

V: TRBV27
CDR3: CASRTFVAGRTYEQYF

V: TRBV9
CDR3: CASSAGTSGISYNEQFF

V: TRBV6-1
CDR3: CASSEQGTYGYTF

V: TRBV13
CDR3: CASSTGGVIGYTF

V: TRBV9
CDR3: CASGADADTQYF

V: TRBV27
CDR3: CASSFGGSYEQYF

V: TRBV30
CDR3: CAWSVIRVRGQNTIYF